This T cell receptor (beta chain) derives from a study of spatial heterogeneity in lung cancer. The wider study: Patients with untreated early-stage non-small cell lung cancer, numbering around 71, were the donors. Detection consistently captured more beta-chain sequences than alpha-chain sequences. Each distinct TCR and UMI combination averaged more than ten appearances in raw reads.

CDR1 and CDR2 (germline): SEHNR, FQNEAQ (reference sequence). The CDR3 runs to 15 residues. The junction had 11 bases not matched to a gene; V was cut back by 5 bases and J by 6 bases. This clonotype was observed many times. TCRdb analysed the 5' RACE reads with MiXCR anew, one entry per CDR3 protein. The sample carries around 44,000 distinct CDR3 sequences, roughly a tenth recorded once. Time point indicated: blood at routine non-recurrence follow-up after resection. Unsorted whole RNA from tumor, nontumor lung or frozen PBMC underwent sequencing. The sequence was collected from a female donor with early-stage non-small cell lung cancer. The sample here was PBMCs, taken at follow-up. The genes are TRBV7-9 and TRBJ2-7; TRBD1 matches 9 bases. CDR3 protein: CASSLPGQGISEQYF. In DNA, the CDR3 is TGTGCCAGCAGCCTTCCGGGACAGGGCATTTCCGAGCAGTACTTC.